The table lists the clone carrying this TCR beta chain with many counts. Antigen unknown. The sample comes from a study of T cell repertoires in cytomegalovirus infection. This CDR3 is built from 15 residues. Per the germline V gene, CDR1 is SEHNR and CDR2 is FQNEAQ (reference sequence). The J segment lost 4 bases and the V segment lost 5 bases, leaving 10 bases of the junction unmatched. TCRdb independently ran MiXCR on the reads; one entry per CDR3 protein. This sample has fewer than 250,000 distinct CDR3 sequences, with 9% to 15% found just once. Findings of the study overall: Summed frequency of public TCR beta families distinguished CMV carriers with the relevant HLA. In two of eight donors, the top clonotype was HLA-C-restricted CMV-specific.

The sequenced material came from PBMCs. The TCR originated in a human donor in good health (CMV status not recorded). Some clones in this sample may be carry-over from other donors' samples. The rearrangement links TRBV7-9 to TRBJ1-2; 7 bases are a match to TRBD1. CDR3 DNA sequence: TGTGCCAGCAGCCGGGAGGACAGGCTCCCCTATGGCTACACCTTC. Protein: CASSREDRLPYGYTF.